This passage covers 24 T cell receptor beta chains from one sample sequenced in a study of PD-L1 blockade in urothelial cancer. TCRdb's table, derived via immunoSEQ multiplex PCR, lists solely in-frame clones and lacks some. The sample has around 45,000 clones, about 88% seen once. This specimen consisted of PBMCs, obtained around atezolizumab (anti-PD-L1) treatment. The receptors shown here come from a woman aged 55 to 70 with urothelial cancer.

V usage is TRBV5-1 and J usage is TRBJ2-1, with a weak D call TRBD2 (5 bases). The V end was cut by 5 bases, the J end by 9 bases, with 18 bases between. There are 14 residues in the CDR3. Germline loops: CDR1 SGHRS, CDR2 YFSETQ. This CDR3 is CASSSRGDSVEQFF. The CDR3, as DNA: TGCGCCAGCAGTTCTCGGGGTGATAGTGTTGAGCAGTTCTTC.

The rearrangement links TRBV7-6 to TRBJ2-1; D is unresolved. The CDR3 sequence is 14 residues long. V was pared by 7 bases and J by 8 bases, with 18 bases between. Germline V lookup: CDR1 SGHVS, CDR2 FNYEAQ. The CDR3 DNA is TGTGCCAGCACCCCCCGATCCCAGTTGCATGAGCAGTTCTTC. Its protein is CASTPRSQLHEQFF. Filled out from reference TRBV7-6 and TRBJ2-1, the complete variable domain reads GAGVSQSPRYKVTKRGQDVALRCDPISGHVSLYWYRQALGQGPEFLTYFNYEAQQDKSGLPNDRFSAERPEGSISTLTIQRTEQRDSAMYRCASTPRSQLHEQFFGPGTRLTVL.

The chain is built from TRBV28 and TRBJ2-1; 12 bases are a match to TRBD2. Losses at the gene ends were 6 bases for V and 0 bases for J; bases not matched to a gene: 12. Germline V lookup: CDR1 MDHEN, CDR2 SYDVKM. The CDR3 runs 19 residues. The CDR3 sequence: CASSPGLAGPPSSYNEQFF. CDR3 nucleotide sequence: TGTGCCAGCAGCCCGGGACTAGCGGGTCCCCCAAGCTCCTACAATGAGCAGTTCTTC.

In this sample, this clone turned up once. The V call is TRBV4-3, the J call TRBJ1-3, with D unclear. The CDR3 has 16 residues. Germline lookup yields CDR1 LGHNA and CDR2 YSLEER. Between the trimmed V and J ends, which lost 1 base and 0 bases, there was a span of 10 bases. CDR3 in DNA: TGCGCCAGCAGCCAAGTGAGATCCCTCTCTGGAAACACCATATATTTT. This gives the protein CASSQVRSLSGNTIYF.

The CDR3 sequence: CASSPGLAGVAETQYF. CDR3 nucleotides: TGTGCCAGCTCACCGGGACTAGCGGGGGTGGCAGAGACCCAGTACTTC. The genes are TRBV18 and TRBJ2-5, with 14 bases matching TRBD2. With V trimmed by 3 bases and J by 4 bases, 4 bases remained unmatched. The germline V gene encodes CDR1 KGHSH and CDR2 LQKENI. The CDR3 is 16 amino acids.

The chain links TRBV4-1 to TRBJ2-7; TRBD1 matches 7 bases. Germline trimming cut 3 bases from V and 4 bases from J; bases unmatched to any gene: 6. Germline CDR1 and CDR2: MGHRA and YSYEKL. This CDR3 contains 14 residues. As DNA, the CDR3 is TGCGCCAGCAGCCAGACGACAGGGATGTACGAGCAGTACTTC. Residues: CASSQTTGMYEQYF.

This rearrangement joins TRBV9 to TRBJ2-2, with D unresolved. Per the germline V gene, CDR1 is SGDLS and CDR2 is YYNGEE. The CDR3 is 17 amino acids. V lost 0 bases, J lost 0 bases, and 12 bases lay in between. CDR3 nucleotides: TGTGCCAGCAGCGTAGCTCGTTCTAGACCGAACACCGGGGAGCTGTTTTTT. Protein: CASSVARSRPNTGELFF. The full variable domain, rest sourced from reference TRBV9 and TRBJ2-2, is DSGVTQTPKHLITATGQRVTLRCSPRSGDLSVYWYQQSLDQGLQFLIQYYNGEERAKGNILERFSAQQFPDLHSELNLSSLELGDSALYFCASSVARSRPNTGELFFGEGSRLTVL.

The CDR3 DNA reads as TGTGCCAGCAGTGACGAATATACAGGGGGGGATACGCAGTATTTT. It translates to CASSDEYTGGDTQYF. The chain combines TRBV6-4 with TRBJ2-3; 8 bases match TRBD1. The CDR3 sequence is 15 residues long. CDR1 and CDR2 from the germline V gene are MRHNA and SNTAGT. V dropped 2 bases and J dropped 6; count of bases not matched to a gene: 7.

V gene TRBV5-1 combines with J gene TRBJ2-1; 10 bases match TRBD1. Germline V gives CDR1 SGHRS, CDR2 YFSETQ. J was trimmed by 8 bases and V by 4 bases; bases with no gene match: 6. The CDR3 sequence is 14 residues long. For the CDR3, the DNA is TGCGCCAGCAGCCGGGACAGGGGAATCGATGAGCAGTTCTTC. Its translation: CASSRDRGIDEQFF.

This clone was found once. The V and J genes are TRBV6-5 and TRBJ2-7, with TRBD1 as a possible D gene (5 bases). Germline V gene lookup returns CDR1 MNHEY and CDR2 SVGAGI. This CDR3 region has 12 residues. V lost 2 bases, J lost 5 bases, and 7 bases lay in between. The CDR3 reads CASSYGADEQYF. The CDR3 DNA reads TGTGCCAGCAGTTACGGGGCAGACGAGCAGTACTTC.

The chain couples TRBV21-1 to TRBJ2-2; the table names TRBD2, a call not compared with the DNA. TRBV21-1 is a pseudogene segment. CDR3 length equals 16 residues. The CDR3 DNA reads as TGTGCCAGCAGCAAATGGGGGGAATCGAACACCGGGGAGCTGTTTTTT. It encodes CASSKWGESNTGELFF.

This clone was counted only a few times. The chain joins TRBV7-3 to TRBJ1-1; D is perhaps TRBD1 (5 bases). CDR3 length equals 14 residues. V gave up 2 bases and J gave up 1 base, with 8 bases separating them. Germline V gene sequence: CDR1 SGHTA, CDR2 FQGTGA. CDR3: CASSLVQGNTEAFF. The CDR3 DNA sequence: TGTGCCAGCAGCTTAGTTCAGGGGAACACTGAAGCTTTCTTT.

This rearrangement joins TRBV19 to TRBJ2-5; 8 nucleotides line up with TRBD2. The CDR3 spans 13 residues. Germline V lookup: CDR1 LNHDA, CDR2 SQIVND (reference sequence). Germline trimming cut 8 bases from V and 4 bases from J; bases unmatched to any gene: 6. Here the CDR3 reads CASGGAGGETQYF. CDR3 coding DNA: TGTGCCAGTGGAGGCGCGGGAGGAGAGACCCAGTACTTC. Based on the CDR3 plus reference TRBV19 and TRBJ2-5, the full variable domain is DGGITQSPKYLFRKEGQNVTLSCEQNLNHDAMYWYRQDPGQGLRLIYYSQIVNDFQKGDIAEGYSVSREKKESFPLTVTSAQKNPTAFYLCASGGAGGETQYFGPGTRLLVL.

Here the CDR3 DNA reads TGTGCCAGCAGCTTGTGGGCGGGAGACTTGGGAAACACCATATATTTT. It yields the protein CASSLWAGDLGNTIYF. The gene calls are TRBV5-8 and TRBJ1-3; D gene unclear. V was pared by 1 base and J by 4 bases, with 15 bases between. The germline V gene encodes CDR1 SGHTS and CDR2 YDEGEE. This CDR3 region has 16 residues.

This chain links TRBV14 with TRBJ2-5, with 10 bases fitting TRBD2. CDR3 size: 17 residues. In germline, CDR1 is SGHDN, CDR2 FVKESK. V was clipped by 0 bases and J by 4 bases; unmatched bases: 8. Here the CDR3 reads CASSQDSSGSGIETQYF. The CDR3 DNA sequence: TGTGCCAGCAGCCAAGATTCTAGCGGGAGTGGAATAGAGACCCAGTACTTC. Full variable domain (rest looked up from reference TRBV14 and TRBJ2-5): EAGVTQFPSHSVIEKGQTVTLRCDPISGHDNLYWYRRVMGKEIKFLLHFVKESKQDESGMPNNRFLAERTGGTYSTLKVQPAELEDSGVYFCASSQDSSGSGIETQYFGPGTRLLVL.

The chain joins TRBV6-6 to TRBJ1-1; TRBD1 matches at 8 bases. The germline V gene has CDR1 MNHNY and CDR2 SVGAGI (reference sequence). The CDR3 consists of 16 residues. Trimming took 0 bases from V and 1 from J; bases not matched to a gene: 4. The CDR3 loop is CASSYSGQAPNTEAFF. In DNA form, the CDR3 reads TGTGCCAGCAGTTACTCGGGACAGGCTCCGAACACTGAAGCTTTCTTT.

The V gene is TRBV19, the J gene TRBJ1-5, with D perhaps TRBD1 (5 bases). V dropped 6 bases and J dropped 4 bases, with 22 bases sitting between them. Germline CDR1 LNHDA, CDR2 SQIVND (reference sequence). The CDR3 is made up of 17 amino acids. The chain's CDR3 is CASRPGFFTGRNQPQHF. Here the CDR3 DNA reads TGTGCCAGTAGACCCGGCTTTTTCACAGGCCGGAATCAGCCCCAGCATTTT. The whole variable domain, remainder taken from reference TRBV19 and TRBJ1-5, is DGGITQSPKYLFRKEGQNVTLSCEQNLNHDAMYWYRQDPGQGLRLIYYSQIVNDFQKGDIAEGYSVSREKKESFPLTVTSAQKNPTAFYLCASRPGFFTGRNQPQHFGDGTRLSIL.

This clone showed up just a few times. The rearrangement links TRBV7-2 to TRBJ2-3, with TRBD2 identical over 10 bases. This CDR3 region has 14 residues. Per germline, CDR1 SGHTA and CDR2 FQGNSA. V gave up 6 bases and J gave up 14 bases; unmatched junction bases: 14. CDR3 bases: TGTGCCAGCAGTCCTCCGGGACTAGCGACGGTAGGGTATTTT. This translates into CASSPPGLATVGYF.

This rearrangement joins TRBV11-3 to TRBJ2-6; D might be TRBD1 (6 bases). The CDR3 is made up of 15 amino acids. The germline V gene has CDR1 SGHNT and CDR2 YENEEA. The germline V and J ends were trimmed by 5 bases and 4 bases, with 12 bases remaining between them. The DNA for the CDR3 is TGTGCCAGCAGCCCATCAGGGGTCGGGGCCAACGTCCTGACTTTC. Protein product: CASSPSGVGANVLTF.

This clone occurred once. The J gene is TRBJ1-1, the V gene TRBV9; maybe TRBD1 (5 bases). Germline assignment: CDR1 SGDLS and CDR2 YYNGEE. This CDR3 region has 17 residues. V lost 0 bases, J lost 3 bases, and 18 bases lay in between. CDR3 sequence (DNA): TGTGCCAGCAGCGTAGCTGTAACCGGACAAGGGGACACTGAAGCTTTCTTT. It specifies CASSVAVTGQGDTEAFF. Filled out from reference TRBV9 and TRBJ1-1, the complete variable domain reads DSGVTQTPKHLITATGQRVTLRCSPRSGDLSVYWYQQSLDQGLQFLIQYYNGEERAKGNILERFSAQQFPDLHSELNLSSLELGDSALYFCASSVAVTGQGDTEAFFGQGTRLTVV.

This clone showed up just a few times. The V and J genes are TRBV29-1 and TRBJ2-1; the match to TRBD2 covers 11 bases. The CDR3 loop spans 15 amino acids. CDR1 and CDR2 (germline): SQVTM, ANQGSEA. The ends lost 3 bases at V and 3 bases at J; junction bases unmatched: 4. As DNA, the CDR3 is TGCAGCGTTGAGGCTAGCGGGAGGTTCTACAATGAGCAGTTCTTC. The encoded protein is CSVEASGRFYNEQFF.

This clone was seen at least ten times. The gene calls are TRBV11-2 and TRBJ2-3; 8 bases are shared with TRBD2. J gave up 6 bases and V 3 bases, and 11 bases lay outside the gene matches. Germline lookup yields CDR1 SGHAT and CDR2 FQNNGV. The CDR3 totals 16 residues. The CDR3 sequence: CASSFIAGPGWDTQYF. CDR3 DNA: TGTGCCAGCAGCTTCATAGCGGGGCCTGGTTGGGATACGCAGTATTTT.

V and J are TRBV4-2 and TRBJ2-7; no definite D call. The CDR3 extends over 15 amino acids. The V end was cut by 1 base, the J end by 6 bases, with 16 bases between. Germline-derived CDR1 and CDR2 are LGHNA and YNFKEQ. The chain's CDR3 is CASSQAISTVLEQYF. CDR3 DNA sequence: TGTGCCAGCAGCCAAGCGATTAGCACGGTTCTCGAGCAGTACTTC.

The chain joins TRBV7-9 to TRBJ2-1; 10 bases align to TRBD2. The junction had 1 base not matched to a gene; V was cut back by 4 bases and J by 4 bases. The germline V gene has CDR1 SEHNR and CDR2 FQNEAQ (reference sequence). The CDR3 spans 14 residues. As DNA, the CDR3 is TGTGCCAGCAGCTCTAGCGGGAGTTACAATGAGCAGTTCTTC. Translated: CASSSSGSYNEQFF.